Each of the 12 T cell receptor beta chains below was sequenced from the same sample in a study of post-analysis software for immune sequencing data (dated by TCRdb to between 2015 and 2016). Receptors were amplified or captured by PCR. The sequencer listed for this sample is Illumina HiSeq 2500. To reduce PCR and sequencing biases, unique molecular identifiers were incorporated into the TCR beta cDNA libraries. TCRdb ran its own pipeline on the public reads, namely fastp trimming at Q25 and MiXCR clone calling, and kept in-frame beta chains. Each entry is one CDR3 protein sequence, shown with its most common DNA and genes. For this sample there are roughly 580,000 distinct CDR3 sequences; about 40% appear just once. The top ten hold around 1.7% of the sample. The antigens these receptors bind are not known. Findings and caveats that apply to the study as a whole: Patients showed significantly higher frequencies than controls for five TRBV segments, among them TRBV5-6, TRBV5-1 and TRBV20-1.

Sequenced: blood. These receptors all stem from a girl aged 10-17 years with multiple sclerosis.

The V and J genes are TRBV15 and TRBJ2-5; D not certain. Germline values: CDR1 LNHNV, CDR2 YYDKDF (reference sequence). The CDR3 is 14 amino acids. V lost 5 bases and J 5 bases, leaving 15 bases between the germline ends. CDR3 sequence: CATSARFGRETQYF. CDR3 in DNA: TGTGCCACCAGCGCCCGATTCGGCCGGGAGACCCAGTACTTC.

This clonotype appeared a few times. This chain connects TRBV6-5 to TRBJ1-2; no clear D gene. The CDR3 runs to 14 residues. V was pared by 0 bases and J by 7 bases, with 12 bases between. Germline CDR1 and CDR2: MNHEY and SVGAGI. CDR3 loop: CASSYSGGLSGYTF. The CDR3 DNA reads as TGTGCCAGCAGTTACTCGGGAGGGTTGAGTGGCTACACCTTC.

Only a few counts were recorded for this clonotype. Here the CDR3 reads CATSDSRVGLSYNEQFF. CDR3 coding DNA: TGTGCCACCAGTGATTCCCGGGTGGGGTTGTCCTACAATGAGCAGTTCTTC. The chain is built from TRBV24-1 and TRBJ2-1; D unresolved. Trimming stripped 2 bases from V and 1 base from J, with 14 bases between. This CDR3 has 17 residues. Germline V gives CDR1 KGHDR, CDR2 SFDVKD.

The J gene is TRBJ1-1, the V gene TRBV10-3; D call uncertain. V lost 6 bases to trimming and J lost 0 bases, with 11 bases between them. The CDR3 loop spans 14 amino acids. Germline CDR1 is ENHRY and CDR2 is SYGVKD. Written as DNA, the CDR3 is TGTGCCATCAGCCGAACAGATTTGAACACTGAAGCTTTCTTT. This encodes CAISRTDLNTEAFF.

This clonotype was seen a handful of times. V usage is TRBV4-1 and J usage is TRBJ2-7, with D maybe TRBD2 (5 bases). Germline V gene lookup returns CDR1 MGHRA and CDR2 YSYEKL. V was cut by 3 bases and J by 5 bases, with 11 bases left in between. The CDR3 totals 13 residues. CDR3 in DNA: TGCGCCAGCAGCCATCCCTGGGAGAACGAGCAGTACTTC. Translating gives CASSHPWENEQYF.

This clonotype was observed a handful of times. This sequence joins TRBV12-3 or TRBV12-4 and TRBJ2-1; D gene uncertain. Trimming removed 5 bases at V and 4 bases at J, with 12 bases between. The CDR3 totals 14 residues. CDR3 amino acids: CASSPRERYNEQFF. For the CDR3, the DNA is TGTGCCAGCAGTCCGAGAGAACGGTACAATGAGCAGTTCTTC.

CDR3 nucleotides: TGTGCCATTGCGCCGGGACACTCGAACACCGGGGAGCTGTTTTTT. Protein product: CAIAPGHSNTGELFF. The chain is built from TRBV10-3 and TRBJ2-2; D is possibly TRBD1 (6 bases). Between the trimmed V and J ends, which lost 9 bases and 0 bases, there was a span of 14 bases. Germline CDR1 ENHRY, CDR2 SYGVKD. The CDR3 is made up of 15 amino acids.

The CDR3 loop is CASSLWSGKAYNEQFF. The CDR3 bases are TGTGCCAGCAGCTTGTGGAGCGGAAAAGCCTACAATGAGCAGTTCTTC. The chain combines TRBV5-8 with TRBJ2-1; possible D gene TRBD2, 5 bases. Trimming shortened V by 1 base and J by 2 bases, and 13 bases separated the two germline ends. The germline V gene has CDR1 SGHTS and CDR2 YDEGEE. This CDR3 comprises 16 residues.

The gene calls are TRBV5-1 and TRBJ2-5; no clear D. The CDR3 has 15 amino acids. The germline CDR1 and CDR2 sequences are SGHRS and YFSETQ. The V end lost 3 bases, the J end lost 4 bases, and 16 bases lay between the germline ends. For the CDR3, the DNA is TGCGCCAGCAGCTGGACCCTACGGATGGGAGAGACCCAGTACTTC. Translating gives CASSWTLRMGETQYF.

This clonotype was detected only a few times. The rearrangement joins TRBV29-1 to TRBJ2-1; D call uncertain. CDR1 is SQVTM, CDR2 ANQGSEA, per germline. Trimming shortened V by 0 bases and J by 13 bases, and 4 bases separated the two germline ends. The CDR3 has 9 amino acids. The CDR3 spells CSVEDGQFF. In DNA, the CDR3 is TGCAGCGTTGAAGATGGCCAGTTCTTC.

The rearrangement links TRBV11-2 to TRBJ1-2; D may be TRBD1 (5 bases). This CDR3 has 17 amino acids. Looked up from germline, CDR1 is SGHAT and CDR2 is FQNNGV. V lost 0 bases to trimming and J lost 0 bases, with 14 bases between them. CDR3 bases: TGTGCCAGCAGCTTAGACAGGGCTGCTGCCCCTAACTATGGCTACACCTTC. Amino acids: CASSLDRAAAPNYGYTF.

The DNA for the CDR3 is TGTGCCAGCAACCATTGGGACAGGGAATCTTCGGGCTACACCTTC. Amino acids: CASNHWDRESSGYTF. V is TRBV4-2 and J is TRBJ1-2, with TRBD1 identical over 9 bases. The CDR3 has 15 amino acids. Germline lookup yields CDR1 LGHNA and CDR2 YNFKEQ. V was clipped by 7 bases and J by 8 bases; unmatched bases: 14.